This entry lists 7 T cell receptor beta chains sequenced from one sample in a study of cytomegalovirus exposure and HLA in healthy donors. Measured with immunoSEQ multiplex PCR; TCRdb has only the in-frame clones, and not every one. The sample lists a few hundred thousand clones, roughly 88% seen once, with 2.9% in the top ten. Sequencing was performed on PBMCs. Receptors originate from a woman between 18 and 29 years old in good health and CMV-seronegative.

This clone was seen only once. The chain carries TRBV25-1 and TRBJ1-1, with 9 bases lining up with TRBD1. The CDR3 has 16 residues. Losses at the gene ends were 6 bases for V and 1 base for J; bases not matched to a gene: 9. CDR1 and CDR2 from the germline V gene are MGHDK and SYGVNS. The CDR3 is CASRGIQGAGNTEAFF. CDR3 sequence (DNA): TGTGCCAGCAGGGGCATACAGGGGGCCGGGAACACTGAAGCTTTCTTT.

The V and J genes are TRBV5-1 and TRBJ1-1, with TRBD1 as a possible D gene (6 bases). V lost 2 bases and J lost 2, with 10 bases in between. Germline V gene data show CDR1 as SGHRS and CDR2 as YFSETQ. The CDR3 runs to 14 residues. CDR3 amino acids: CASSFNRANTEAFF. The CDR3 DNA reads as TGCGCCAGCAGCTTTAACAGGGCTAACACTGAAGCTTTCTTT.

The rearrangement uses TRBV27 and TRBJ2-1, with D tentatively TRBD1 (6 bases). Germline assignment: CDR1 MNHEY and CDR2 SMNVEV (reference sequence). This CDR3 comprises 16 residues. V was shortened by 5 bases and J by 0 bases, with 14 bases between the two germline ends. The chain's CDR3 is CASSPMGAASYNEQFF. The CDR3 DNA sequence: TGTGCCAGCAGTCCCATGGGGGCAGCCTCCTACAATGAGCAGTTCTTC.

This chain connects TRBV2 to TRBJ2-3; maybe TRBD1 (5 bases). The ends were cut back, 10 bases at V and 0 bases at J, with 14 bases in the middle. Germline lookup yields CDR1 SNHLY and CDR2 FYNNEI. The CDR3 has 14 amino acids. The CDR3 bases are TGTGCCATCCTTAACAGGATAAGCACAGATACGCAGTATTTT. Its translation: CAILNRISTDTQYF. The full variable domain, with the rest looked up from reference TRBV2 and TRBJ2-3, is EPEVTQTPSHQVTQMGQEVILRCVPISNHLYFYWYRQILGQKVEFLVSFYNNEISEKSEIFDDQFSVERPDGSNFTLKIRSTKLEDSAMYFCAILNRISTDTQYFGPGTRLTVL.

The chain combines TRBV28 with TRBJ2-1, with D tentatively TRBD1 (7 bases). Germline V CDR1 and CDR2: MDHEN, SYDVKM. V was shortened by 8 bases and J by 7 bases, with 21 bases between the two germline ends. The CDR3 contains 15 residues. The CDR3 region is CASYSEGRGHNEQFF. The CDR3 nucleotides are TGTGCCAGCTACTCGGAGGGAAGGGGGCATAATGAGCAGTTCTTC.

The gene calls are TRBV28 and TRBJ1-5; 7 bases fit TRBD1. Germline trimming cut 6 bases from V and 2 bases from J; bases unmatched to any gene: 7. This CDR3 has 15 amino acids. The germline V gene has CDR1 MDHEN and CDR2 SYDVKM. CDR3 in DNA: TGTGCCAGCAGAACGACAGGGAAGGGCAATCAGCCCCAGCATTTT. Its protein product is CASRTTGKGNQPQHF.

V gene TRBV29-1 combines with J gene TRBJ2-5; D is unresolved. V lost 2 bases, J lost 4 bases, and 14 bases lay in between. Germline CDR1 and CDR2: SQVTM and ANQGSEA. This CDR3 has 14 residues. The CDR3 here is CSVELANRPETQYF. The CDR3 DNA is TGCAGCGTTGAATTGGCAAACCGCCCAGAGACCCAGTACTTC. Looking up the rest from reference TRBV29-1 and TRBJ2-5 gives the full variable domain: SAVISQKPSRDICQRGTSLTIQCQVDSQVTMMFWYRQQPGQSLTLIATANQGSEATYESGFVIDKFPISRPNLTFSTLTVSNMSPEDSSIYLCSVELANRPETQYFGPGTRLLVL.